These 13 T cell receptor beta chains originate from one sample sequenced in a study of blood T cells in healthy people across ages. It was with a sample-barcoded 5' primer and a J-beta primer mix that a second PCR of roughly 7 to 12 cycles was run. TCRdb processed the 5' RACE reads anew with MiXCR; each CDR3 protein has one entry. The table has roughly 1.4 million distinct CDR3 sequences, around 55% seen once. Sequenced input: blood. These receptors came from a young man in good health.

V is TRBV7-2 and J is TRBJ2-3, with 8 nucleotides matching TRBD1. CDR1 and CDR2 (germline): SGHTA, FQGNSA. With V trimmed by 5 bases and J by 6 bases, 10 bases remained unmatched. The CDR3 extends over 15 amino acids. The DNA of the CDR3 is TGTGCCAGCAGCACCGACAGGGGAACGGGCGATACGCAGTATTTT. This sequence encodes CASSTDRGTGDTQYF.

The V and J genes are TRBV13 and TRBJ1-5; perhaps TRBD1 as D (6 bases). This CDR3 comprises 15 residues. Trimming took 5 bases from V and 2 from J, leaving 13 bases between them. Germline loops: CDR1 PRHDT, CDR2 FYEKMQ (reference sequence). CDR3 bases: TGTGCCAGCAGCCACAGGGTTGAGCGCAATCAGCCCCAGCATTTT. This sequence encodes CASSHRVERNQPQHF.

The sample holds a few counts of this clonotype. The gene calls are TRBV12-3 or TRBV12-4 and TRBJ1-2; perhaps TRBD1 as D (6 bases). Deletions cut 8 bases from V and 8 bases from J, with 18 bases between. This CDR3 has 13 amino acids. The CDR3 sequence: CASSPPGVSGYTF. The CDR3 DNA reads TGTGCCAGCTCCCCCCCAGGGGTCAGCGGCTACACCTTC.

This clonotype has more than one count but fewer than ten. CDR3 bases: TGTGCCAGCAGCCACGGGGACAGTTACGAGCAGTACTTC. Its translation: CASSHGDSYEQYF. The rearrangement joins TRBV5-5 to TRBJ2-7; 7 positions match TRBD1. There are 13 residues in the CDR3. CDR1 SGHKS and CDR2 YYEKEE come from the germline V gene (reference sequence). J was trimmed by 4 bases and V by 4 bases; bases with no gene match: 5. The variable domain in full, completed from reference TRBV5-5 and TRBJ2-7, reads DAGVTQSPTHLIKTRGQQVTLRCSPISGHKSVSWYQQVLGQGPQFIFQYYEKEERGRGNFPDRFSARQFPNYSSELNVNALLLGDSALYLCASSHGDSYEQYFGPGTRLTVT.

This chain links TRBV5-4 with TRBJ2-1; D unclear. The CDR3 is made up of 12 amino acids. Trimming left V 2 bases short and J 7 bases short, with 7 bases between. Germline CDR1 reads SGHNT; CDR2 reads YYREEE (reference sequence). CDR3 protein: CASSFGKNEQFF. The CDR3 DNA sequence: TGTGCCAGCAGCTTCGGTAAGAATGAGCAGTTCTTC.

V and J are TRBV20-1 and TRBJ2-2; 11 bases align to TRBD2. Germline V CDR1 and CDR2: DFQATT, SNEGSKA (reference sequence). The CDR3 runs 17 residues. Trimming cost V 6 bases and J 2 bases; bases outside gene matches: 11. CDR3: CSANRWLAGGNTGELFF. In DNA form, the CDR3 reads TGCAGTGCAAACAGGTGGCTAGCGGGGGGAAACACCGGGGAGCTGTTTTTT.

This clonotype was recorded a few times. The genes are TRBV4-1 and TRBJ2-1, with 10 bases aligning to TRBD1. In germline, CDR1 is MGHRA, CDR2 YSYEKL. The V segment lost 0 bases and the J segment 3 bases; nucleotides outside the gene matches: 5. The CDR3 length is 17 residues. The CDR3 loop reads CASSQDERTGGYNEQFF. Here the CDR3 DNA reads TGCGCCAGCAGCCAAGACGAGCGGACAGGGGGCTACAATGAGCAGTTCTTC.

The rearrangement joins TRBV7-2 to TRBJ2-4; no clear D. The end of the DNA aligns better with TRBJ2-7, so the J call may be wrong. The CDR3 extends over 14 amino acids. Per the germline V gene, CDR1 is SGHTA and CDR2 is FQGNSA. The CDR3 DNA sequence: TGTGCCAGCAGCTTAAATCCGGGTACCTACGAGCAGTACTTC. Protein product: CASSLNPGTYEQYF.

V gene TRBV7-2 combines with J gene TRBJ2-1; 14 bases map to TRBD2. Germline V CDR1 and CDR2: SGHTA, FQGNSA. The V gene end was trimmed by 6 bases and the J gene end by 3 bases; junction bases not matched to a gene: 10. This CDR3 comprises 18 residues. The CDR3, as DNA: TGTGCCAGCAGTCCTGGGACTAGCGGGAGTTTAGGCTACAATGAGCAGTTCTTC. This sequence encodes CASSPGTSGSLGYNEQFF.

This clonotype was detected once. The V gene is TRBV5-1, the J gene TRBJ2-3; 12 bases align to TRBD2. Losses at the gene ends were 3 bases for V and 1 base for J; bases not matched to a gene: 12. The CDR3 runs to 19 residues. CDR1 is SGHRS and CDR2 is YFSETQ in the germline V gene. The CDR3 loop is CASSSDGLAGYVGTDTQYF. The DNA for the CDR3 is TGCGCCAGCAGCTCGGATGGACTAGCGGGATATGTCGGCACAGATACGCAGTATTTT.

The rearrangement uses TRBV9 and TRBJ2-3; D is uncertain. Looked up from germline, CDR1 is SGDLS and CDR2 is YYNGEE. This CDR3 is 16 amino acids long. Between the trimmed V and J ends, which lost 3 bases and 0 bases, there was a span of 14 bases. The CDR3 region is CASSELGGTSTDTQYF. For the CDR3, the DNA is TGTGCCAGCAGCGAACTCGGCGGCACTAGCACAGATACGCAGTATTTT.

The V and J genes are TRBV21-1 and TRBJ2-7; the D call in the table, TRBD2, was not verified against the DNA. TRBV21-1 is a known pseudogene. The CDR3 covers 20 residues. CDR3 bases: TGTGCCAGCAGCAAATATGGCAGGGGTAGGACAGGACTAGCTTTGGACGAGCAGTACTTC. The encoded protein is CASSKYGRGRTGLALDEQYF.

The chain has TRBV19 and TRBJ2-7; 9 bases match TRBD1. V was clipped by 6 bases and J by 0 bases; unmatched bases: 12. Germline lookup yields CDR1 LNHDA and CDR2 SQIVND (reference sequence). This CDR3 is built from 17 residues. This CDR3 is CASSPTGGSTSSYEQYF. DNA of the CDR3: TGTGCCAGTAGCCCCACAGGGGGCTCAACCAGCTCCTACGAGCAGTACTTC. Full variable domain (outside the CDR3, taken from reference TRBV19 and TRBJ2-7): DGGITQSPKYLFRKEGQNVTLSCEQNLNHDAMYWYRQDPGQGLRLIYYSQIVNDFQKGDIAEGYSVSREKKESFPLTVTSAQKNPTAFYLCASSPTGGSTSSYEQYFGPGTRLTVT.